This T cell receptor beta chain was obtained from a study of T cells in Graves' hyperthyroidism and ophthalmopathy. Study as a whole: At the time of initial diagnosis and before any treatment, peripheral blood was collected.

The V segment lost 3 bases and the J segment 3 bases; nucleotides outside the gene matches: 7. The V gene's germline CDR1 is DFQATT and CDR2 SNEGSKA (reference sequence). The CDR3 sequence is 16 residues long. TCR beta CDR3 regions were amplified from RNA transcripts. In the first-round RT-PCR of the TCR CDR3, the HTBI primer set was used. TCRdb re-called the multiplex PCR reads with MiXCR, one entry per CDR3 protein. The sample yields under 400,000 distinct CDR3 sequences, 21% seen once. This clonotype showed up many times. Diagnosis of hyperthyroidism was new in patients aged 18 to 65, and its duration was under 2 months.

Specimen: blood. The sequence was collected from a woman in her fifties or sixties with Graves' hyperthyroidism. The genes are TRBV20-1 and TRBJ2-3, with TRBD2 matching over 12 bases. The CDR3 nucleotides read TGCAGTGCTAGTGGGGCGACTAGCGGGGGAACAGATACGCAGTATTTT. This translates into CSASGATSGGTDTQYF.